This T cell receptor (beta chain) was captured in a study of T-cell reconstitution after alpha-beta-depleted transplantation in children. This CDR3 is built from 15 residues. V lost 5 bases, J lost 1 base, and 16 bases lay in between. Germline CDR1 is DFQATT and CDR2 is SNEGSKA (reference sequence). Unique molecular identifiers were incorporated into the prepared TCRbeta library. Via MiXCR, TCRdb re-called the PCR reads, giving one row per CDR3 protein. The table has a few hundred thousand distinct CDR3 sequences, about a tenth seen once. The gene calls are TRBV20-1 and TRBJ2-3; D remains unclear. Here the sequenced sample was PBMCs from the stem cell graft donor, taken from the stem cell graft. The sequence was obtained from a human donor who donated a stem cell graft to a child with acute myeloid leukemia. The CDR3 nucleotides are TGCAGTGCTCTCAGCCATTGGTTCGGCACAGATACGCAGTATTTT. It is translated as CSALSHWFGTDTQYF.